This T cell receptor (beta chain) was retrieved from a study of T cells in Graves' hyperthyroidism and ophthalmopathy. Overall study findings and caveats: Most thyroid clonotypes that were expanded above 0.001 also turned up in blood.

Any patient presenting with uncontrolled infection, other autoimmune disease, pregnancy or lactation was left out. About this clonotype itself: Its target is not known.

The germline V gene has CDR1 SGHTA and CDR2 FQGNSA. The length of the CDR3 is 14 residues. V lost 5 bases, J lost 3 bases, and 12 bases lay in between. TCR beta CDR3 regions were amplified from RNA. HTBI primers were used for first-round RT-PCR of the TCR CDR3. TCRdb recomputed calls from the multiplex PCR reads with MiXCR, one row per CDR3 protein. Among hundreds of thousands of distinct CDR3 sequences listed, under 25% were seen once. The chain carries TRBV7-2 and TRBJ2-3; D not resolved. The TCR was taken from a man under 40 with Graves' ophthalmopathy. Input material: blood. CDR3 amino acids: CASSPDRQTDTQYF. CDR3 DNA: TGTGCCAGCAGCCCGGACCGCCAGACAGATACGCAGTATTTT.